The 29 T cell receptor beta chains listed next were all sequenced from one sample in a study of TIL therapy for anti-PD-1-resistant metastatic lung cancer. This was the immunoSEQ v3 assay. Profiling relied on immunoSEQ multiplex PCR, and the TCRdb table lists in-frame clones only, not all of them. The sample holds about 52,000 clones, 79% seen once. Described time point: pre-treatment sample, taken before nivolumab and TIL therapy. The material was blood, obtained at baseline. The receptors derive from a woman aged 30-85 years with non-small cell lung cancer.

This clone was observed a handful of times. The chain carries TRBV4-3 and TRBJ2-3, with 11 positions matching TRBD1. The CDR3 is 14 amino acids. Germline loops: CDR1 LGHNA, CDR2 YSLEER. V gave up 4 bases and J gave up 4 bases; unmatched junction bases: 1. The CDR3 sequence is CASSPGQGADTQYF. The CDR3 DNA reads TGCGCCAGCAGCCCGGGACAGGGGGCAGATACGCAGTATTTT.

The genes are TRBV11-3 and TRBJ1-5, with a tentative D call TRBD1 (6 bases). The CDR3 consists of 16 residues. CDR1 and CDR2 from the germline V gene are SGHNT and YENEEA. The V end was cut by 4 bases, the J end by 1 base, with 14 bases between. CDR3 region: CASSYREGRSNQPQHF. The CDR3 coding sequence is TGTGCCAGCAGCTACAGGGAGGGGAGGAGCAATCAGCCCCAGCATTTT.

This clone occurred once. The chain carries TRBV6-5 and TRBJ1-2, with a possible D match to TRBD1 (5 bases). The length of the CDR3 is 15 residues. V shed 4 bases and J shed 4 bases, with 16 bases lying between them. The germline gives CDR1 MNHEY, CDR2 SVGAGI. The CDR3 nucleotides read TGTGCCAGCAGTTCTCCTGGGCCGGGGGGCTATGGCTACACCTTC. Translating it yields CASSSPGPGGYGYTF.

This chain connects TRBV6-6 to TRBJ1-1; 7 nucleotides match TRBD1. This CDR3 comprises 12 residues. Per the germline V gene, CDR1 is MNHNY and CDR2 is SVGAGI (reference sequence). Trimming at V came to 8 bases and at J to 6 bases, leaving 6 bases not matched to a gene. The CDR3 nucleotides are TGTGCCAGCCACAACAGGGGCCCTGAAGCTTTCTTT. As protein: CASHNRGPEAFF.

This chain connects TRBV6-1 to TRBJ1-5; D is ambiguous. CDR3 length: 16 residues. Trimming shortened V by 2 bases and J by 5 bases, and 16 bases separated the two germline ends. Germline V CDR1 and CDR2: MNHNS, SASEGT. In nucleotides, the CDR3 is TGTGCCAGCAGTGAAAATCAGGTCTCGACTTATCAGCCCCAGCATTTT. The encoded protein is CASSENQVSTYQPQHF.

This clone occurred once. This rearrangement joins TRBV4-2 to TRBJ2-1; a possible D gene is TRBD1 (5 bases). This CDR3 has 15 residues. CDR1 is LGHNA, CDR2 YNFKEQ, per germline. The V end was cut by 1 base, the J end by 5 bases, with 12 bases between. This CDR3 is CASSQVGPRDNEQFF. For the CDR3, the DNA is TGTGCCAGCAGCCAAGTGGGGCCTAGGGACAATGAGCAGTTCTTC.

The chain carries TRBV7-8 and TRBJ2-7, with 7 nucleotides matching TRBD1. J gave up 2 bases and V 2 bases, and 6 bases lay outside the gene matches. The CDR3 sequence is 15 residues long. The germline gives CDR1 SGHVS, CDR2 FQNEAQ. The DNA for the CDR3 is TGTGCCAGCAGCTTAACGACAGGGAGTGCCTACGAGCAGTACTTC. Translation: CASSLTTGSAYEQYF.

CDR3 bases: TGCGCCAGCAGCCAAGGACAGGGTATGGACGAGCAGTACTTC. Its translation: CASSQGQGMDEQYF. The chain combines TRBV4-3 with TRBJ2-7; 7 bases map to TRBD1. This CDR3 has 14 amino acids. The V segment lost 1 base and the J segment 5 bases; nucleotides outside the gene matches: 5. Germline values: CDR1 LGHNA, CDR2 YSLEER.

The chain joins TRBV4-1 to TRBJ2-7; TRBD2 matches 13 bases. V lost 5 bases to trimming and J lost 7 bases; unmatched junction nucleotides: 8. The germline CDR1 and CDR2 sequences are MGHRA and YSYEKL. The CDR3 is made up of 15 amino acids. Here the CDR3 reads CASSTTSGRPWEQYF. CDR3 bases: TGCGCCAGCAGCACGACTAGCGGGAGGCCGTGGGAGCAGTACTTC.

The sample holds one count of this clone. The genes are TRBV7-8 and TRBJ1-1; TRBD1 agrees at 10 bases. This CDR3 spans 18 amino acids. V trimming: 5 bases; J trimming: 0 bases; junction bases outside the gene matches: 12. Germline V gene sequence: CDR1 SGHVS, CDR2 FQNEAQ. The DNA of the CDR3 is TGTGCCAGCAGCCTTTTTGGACAGGGGGAGACAATGAACACTGAAGCTTTCTTT. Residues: CASSLFGQGETMNTEAFF.

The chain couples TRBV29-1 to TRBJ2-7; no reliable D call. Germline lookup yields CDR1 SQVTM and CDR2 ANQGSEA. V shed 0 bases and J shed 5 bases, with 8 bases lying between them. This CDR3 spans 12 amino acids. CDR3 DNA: TGCAGCGTTGAAGACGGCGGAGACGAGCAGTACTTC. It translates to CSVEDGGDEQYF.

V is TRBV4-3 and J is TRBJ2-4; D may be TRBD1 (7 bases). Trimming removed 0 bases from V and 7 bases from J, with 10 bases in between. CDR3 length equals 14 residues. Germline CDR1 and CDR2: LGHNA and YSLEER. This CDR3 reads CASSQEPGGNIQYF. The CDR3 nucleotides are TGCGCCAGCAGCCAAGAACCAGGGGGGAACATTCAGTACTTC.

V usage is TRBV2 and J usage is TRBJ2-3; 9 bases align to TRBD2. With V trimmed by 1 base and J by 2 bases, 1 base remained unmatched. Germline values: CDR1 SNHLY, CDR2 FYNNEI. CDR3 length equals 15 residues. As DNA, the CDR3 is TGTGCCAGCAGTGAAGTAGCGGGAGTCACAGATACGCAGTATTTT. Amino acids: CASSEVAGVTDTQYF.

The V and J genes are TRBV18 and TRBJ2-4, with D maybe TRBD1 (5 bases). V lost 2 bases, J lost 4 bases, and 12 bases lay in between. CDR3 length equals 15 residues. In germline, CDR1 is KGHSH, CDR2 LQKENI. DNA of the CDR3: TGTGCCAGCTCACCATCTGGGGCGGTTAAAAACATTCAGTACTTC. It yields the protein CASSPSGAVKNIQYF. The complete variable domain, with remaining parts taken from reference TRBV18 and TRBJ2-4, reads NAGVMQNPRHLVRRRGQEARLRCSPMKGHSHVYWYRQLPEEGLKFMVYLQKENIIDESGMPKERFSAEFPKEGPSILRIQQVVRGDSAAYFCASSPSGAVKNIQYFGAGTRLSVL.

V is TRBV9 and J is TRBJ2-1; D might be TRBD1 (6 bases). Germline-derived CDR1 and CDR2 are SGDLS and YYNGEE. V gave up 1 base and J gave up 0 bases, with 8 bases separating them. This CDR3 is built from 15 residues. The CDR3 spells CASSVSDSSYNEQFF. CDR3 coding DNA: TGTGCCAGCAGCGTATCGGACAGCTCCTACAATGAGCAGTTCTTC.

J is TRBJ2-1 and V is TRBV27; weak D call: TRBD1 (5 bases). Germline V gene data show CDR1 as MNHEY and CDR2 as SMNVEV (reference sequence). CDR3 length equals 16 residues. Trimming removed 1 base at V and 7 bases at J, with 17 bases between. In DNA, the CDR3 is TGTGCCAGCAGTTTATTGCTAGGGGCCGGTGGGAATGAGCAGTTCTTC. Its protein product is CASSLLLGAGGNEQFF.

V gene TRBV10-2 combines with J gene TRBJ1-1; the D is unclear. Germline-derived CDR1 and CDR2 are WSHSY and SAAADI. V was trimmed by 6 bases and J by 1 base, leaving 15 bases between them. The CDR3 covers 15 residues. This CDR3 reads CASSSGWGGNTEAFF. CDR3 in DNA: TGCGCCAGCAGCTCCGGGTGGGGAGGGAACACTGAAGCTTTCTTT.

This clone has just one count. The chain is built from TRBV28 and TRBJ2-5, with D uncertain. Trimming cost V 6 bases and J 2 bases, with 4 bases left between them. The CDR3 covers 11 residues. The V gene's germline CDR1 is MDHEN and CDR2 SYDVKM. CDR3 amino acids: CASRGQETQYF. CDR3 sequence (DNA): TGTGCCAGCAGGGGGCAAGAGACCCAGTACTTC.

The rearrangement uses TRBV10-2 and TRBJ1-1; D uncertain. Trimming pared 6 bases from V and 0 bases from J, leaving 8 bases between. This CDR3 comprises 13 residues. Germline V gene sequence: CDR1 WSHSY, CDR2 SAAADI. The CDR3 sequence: CASRDVMNTEAFF. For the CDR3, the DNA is TGCGCCAGCAGAGACGTTATGAACACTGAAGCTTTCTTT.

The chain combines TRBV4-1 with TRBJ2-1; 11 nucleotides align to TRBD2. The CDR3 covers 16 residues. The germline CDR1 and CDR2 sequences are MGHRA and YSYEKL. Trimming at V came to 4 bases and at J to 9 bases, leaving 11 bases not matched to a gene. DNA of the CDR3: TGCGCCAGCAGCCCGTGGACTAGCGGGCTGCCCTCTGAGCAGTTCTTC. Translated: CASSPWTSGLPSEQFF.

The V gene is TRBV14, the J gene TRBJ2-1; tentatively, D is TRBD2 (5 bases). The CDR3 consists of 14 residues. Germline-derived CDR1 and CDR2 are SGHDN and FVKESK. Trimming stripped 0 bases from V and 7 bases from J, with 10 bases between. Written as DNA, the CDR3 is TGTGCCAGCAGCCAAGAACTAGTGGGTAATGAGCAGTTCTTC. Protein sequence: CASSQELVGNEQFF.

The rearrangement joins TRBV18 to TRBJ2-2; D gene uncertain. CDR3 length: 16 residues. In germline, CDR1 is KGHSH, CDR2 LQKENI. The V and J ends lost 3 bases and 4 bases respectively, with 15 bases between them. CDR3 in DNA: TGTGCCAGCTCACCGGGGTGGGATCGACGCACCGGGGAGCTGTTTTTT. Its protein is CASSPGWDRRTGELFF.

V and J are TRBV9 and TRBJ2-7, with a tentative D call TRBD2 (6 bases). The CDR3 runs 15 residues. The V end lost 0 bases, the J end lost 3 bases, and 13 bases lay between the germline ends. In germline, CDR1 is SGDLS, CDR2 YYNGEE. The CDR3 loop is CASSVAGSELYEQYF. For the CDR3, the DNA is TGTGCCAGCAGCGTAGCCGGGAGCGAACTCTACGAGCAGTACTTC.

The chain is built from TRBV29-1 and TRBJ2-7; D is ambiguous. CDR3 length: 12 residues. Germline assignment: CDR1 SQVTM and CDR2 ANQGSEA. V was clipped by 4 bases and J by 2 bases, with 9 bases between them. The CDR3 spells CSVVAETYEQYF. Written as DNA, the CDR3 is TGCAGCGTTGTGGCAGAAACCTACGAGCAGTACTTC.

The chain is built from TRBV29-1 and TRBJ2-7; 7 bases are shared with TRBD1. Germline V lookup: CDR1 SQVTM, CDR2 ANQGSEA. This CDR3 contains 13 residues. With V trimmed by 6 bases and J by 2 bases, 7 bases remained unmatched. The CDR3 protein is CSVATGVPYEQYF. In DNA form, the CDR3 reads TGCAGCGTAGCTACAGGGGTTCCCTACGAGCAGTACTTC.

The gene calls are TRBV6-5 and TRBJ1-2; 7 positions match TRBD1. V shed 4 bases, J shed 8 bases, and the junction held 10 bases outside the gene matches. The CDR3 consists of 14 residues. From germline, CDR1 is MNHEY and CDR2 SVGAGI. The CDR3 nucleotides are TGTGCCAGCAGTTTGGGGGCGACAGGGCGGGGCTACACCTTC. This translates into CASSLGATGRGYTF.

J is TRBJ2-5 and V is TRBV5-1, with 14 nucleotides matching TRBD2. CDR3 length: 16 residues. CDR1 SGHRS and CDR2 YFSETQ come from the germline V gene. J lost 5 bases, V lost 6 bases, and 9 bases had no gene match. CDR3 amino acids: CASTPGTSGSWETQYF. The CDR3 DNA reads TGCGCCAGCACCCCCGGGACTAGCGGGAGTTGGGAGACCCAGTACTTC.

The CDR3 sequence: CASSHDYGRRETQYF. CDR3 in DNA: TGTGCCAGCAGTCATGACTACGGGAGGAGAGAGACCCAGTACTTC. V usage is TRBV5-4 and J usage is TRBJ2-5; TRBD2 matches 7 bases. The CDR3 extends over 15 amino acids. Germline-derived CDR1 and CDR2 are SGHNT and YYREEE (reference sequence). The V segment lost 5 bases and the J segment 4 bases; nucleotides outside the gene matches: 11. Using reference TRBV5-4 and TRBJ2-5 for the parts outside the CDR3, the full variable domain is ETGVTQSPTHLIKTRGQQVTLRCSSQSGHNTVSWYQQALGQGPQFIFQYYREEENGRGNFPPRFSGLQFPNYSSELNVNALELDDSALYLCASSHDYGRRETQYFGPGTRLLVL.

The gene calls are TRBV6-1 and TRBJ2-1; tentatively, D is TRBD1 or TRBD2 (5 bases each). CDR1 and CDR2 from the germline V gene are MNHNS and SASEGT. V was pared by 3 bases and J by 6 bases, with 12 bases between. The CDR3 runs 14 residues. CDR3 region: CASSERRDGNEQFF. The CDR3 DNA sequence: TGTGCCAGCAGTGAGCGCCGGGACGGCAATGAGCAGTTCTTC.